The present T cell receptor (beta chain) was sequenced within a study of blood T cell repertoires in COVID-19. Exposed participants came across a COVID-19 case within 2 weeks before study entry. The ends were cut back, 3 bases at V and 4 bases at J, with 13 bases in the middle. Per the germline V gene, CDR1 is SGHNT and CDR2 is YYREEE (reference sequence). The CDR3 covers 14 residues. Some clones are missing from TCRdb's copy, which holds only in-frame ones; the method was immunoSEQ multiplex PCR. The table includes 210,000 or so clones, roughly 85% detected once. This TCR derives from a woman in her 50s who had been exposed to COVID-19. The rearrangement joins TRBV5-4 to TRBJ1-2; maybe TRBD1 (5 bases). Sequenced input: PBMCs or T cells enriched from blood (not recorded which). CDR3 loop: CASSWSGNIYGYTF. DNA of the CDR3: TGTGCCAGCAGCTGGTCAGGGAACATCTATGGCTACACCTTC.